The source of this T cell receptor (beta chain) is a study of T-cell memory formation after mild COVID-19. Each CDR3 protein gets one entry after TCRdb re-called the 5' RACE reads with MiXCR. The data contain a few hundred thousand distinct CDR3 sequences, roughly 20% of them singletons. The CDR3 has 15 residues. Germline assignment: CDR1 MRHNA and CDR2 SNTAGT. With V trimmed by 2 bases and J by 12 bases, 10 bases remained unmatched. Sequencing used PBMCs or a T cell subset sorted from them (not recorded which). This clonotype originated in a man younger than 35 who had mild COVID-19 (a few samples of this study predate the infection). Cell type and time point are not known. This sequence joins TRBV6-4 and TRBJ2-1, with 10 bases matching TRBD2. DNA of the CDR3: TGTGCCAGCAGTGACCTGGATAGCGGGGGGTCTCGGCAGTTCTTC. Protein product: CASSDLDSGGSRQFF.